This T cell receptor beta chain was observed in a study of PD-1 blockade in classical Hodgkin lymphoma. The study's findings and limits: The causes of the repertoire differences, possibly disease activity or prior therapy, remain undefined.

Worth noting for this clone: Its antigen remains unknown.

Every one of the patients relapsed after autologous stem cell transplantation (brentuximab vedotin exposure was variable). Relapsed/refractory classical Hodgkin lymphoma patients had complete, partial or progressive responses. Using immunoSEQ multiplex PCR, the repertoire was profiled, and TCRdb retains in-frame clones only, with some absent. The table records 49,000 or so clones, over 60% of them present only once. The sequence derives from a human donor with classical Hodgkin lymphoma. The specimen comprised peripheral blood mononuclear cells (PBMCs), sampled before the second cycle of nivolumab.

In DNA form, the CDR3 reads TGTGCCAGCAGCAAAAGGGGGCGGGGGACTTGCCGTAACTATGGCTACACCTTC. As protein: CASSKRGRGTCRNYGYTF. V and J are TRBV21-1 and TRBJ1-2. TRBV21-1 is assigned pseudogene status. This CDR3 contains 18 residues.